The 25 T cell receptor beta chains reported below all come from one sample, sequenced in a study of T cell responses to AZD1222 COVID-19 vaccine. Clones were read by immunoSEQ multiplex PCR, and TCRdb kept only the in-frame ones, dropping some. The repertoire has fewer than 150,000 clones, about 93% of them found once; the top ten carry 4% to 5.5%. Sequenced here: peripheral blood, sampled on day 0 of AZD1222 vaccination. The receptors originated from an adult in good health.

The chain recombines TRBV7-9 with TRBJ2-3, with 8 bases fitting TRBD1. From germline, CDR1 is SEHNR and CDR2 FQNEAQ (reference sequence). The CDR3 is 15 residues long. Trimming removed 5 bases from V and 3 bases from J; junction bases left unmatched: 7. Written as DNA, the CDR3 is TGTGCCAGCAGCCAGGGGGCAGGGGGGACAGATACGCAGTATTTT. Its protein is CASSQGAGGTDTQYF. The full variable domain, its missing parts supplied by reference TRBV7-9 and TRBJ2-3, is DTGVSQNPRHKITKRGQNVTFRCDPISEHNRLYWYRQTLGQGPEFLTYFQNEAQLEKSRLLSDRFSAERPKGSFSTLEIQRTEQGDSAMYLCASSQGAGGTDTQYFGPGTRLTVL.

The chain couples TRBV10-3 to TRBJ1-1; TRBD1 aligns across 7 bases. J gave up 0 bases and V 11 bases, and 9 bases lay outside the gene matches. The CDR3 covers 14 residues. Germline loops: CDR1 ENHRY, CDR2 SYGVKD. CDR3 sequence: CAAAPGQMNTEAFF. The DNA of the CDR3 is TGTGCCGCCGCACCGGGACAGATGAACACTGAAGCTTTCTTT.

The chain is built from TRBV19 and TRBJ1-3; D remains ambiguous. This CDR3 is built from 15 residues. Trimming left V 11 bases short and J 0 bases short, with 17 bases between. Germline CDR1 LNHDA, CDR2 SQIVND (reference sequence). The CDR3 protein is CASDWGGTSGNTIYF. CDR3 DNA: TGTGCCTCCGATTGGGGAGGAACCTCTGGAAACACCATATATTTT.

J is TRBJ1-2 and V is TRBV10-3, with 8 bases fitting TRBD1. Germline V gives CDR1 ENHRY, CDR2 SYGVKD. J was trimmed by 3 bases and V by 5 bases; bases with no gene match: 5. This CDR3 contains 14 residues. This CDR3 is CAISSDRGHYGYTF. In DNA, the CDR3 is TGTGCCATCAGTAGCGACAGGGGCCACTATGGCTACACCTTC.

The chain is built from TRBV19 and TRBJ1-2; D ambiguous. Germline loops: CDR1 LNHDA, CDR2 SQIVND (reference sequence). The CDR3 extends over 12 amino acids. V shed 2 bases and J shed 8 bases, with 9 bases lying between them. CDR3 bases: TGTGCCAGTAGTATACGGCCTCTGGGCTACACCTTC. Protein product: CASSIRPLGYTF. The full variable domain, completed using reference TRBV19 and TRBJ1-2, is DGGITQSPKYLFRKEGQNVTLSCEQNLNHDAMYWYRQDPGQGLRLIYYSQIVNDFQKGDIAEGYSVSREKKESFPLTVTSAQKNPTAFYLCASSIRPLGYTFGSGTRLTVV.

The chain couples TRBV20-1 to TRBJ2-1; 8 nucleotides agree with TRBD2. The length of the CDR3 is 11 residues. CDR1 DFQATT and CDR2 SNEGSKA come from the germline V gene (reference sequence). The trim removed 5 bases at V and 9 bases at J, leaving 3 bases unmatched. The DNA of the CDR3 is TGCAGTGCTCGGGAGGGGGGTGAGCAGTTCTTC. This encodes CSAREGGEQFF.

The sample holds a few counts of this clone. The chain recombines TRBV6-5 with TRBJ1-2; unclear D gene. Trimming removed 6 bases from V and 8 bases from J, with 16 bases in between. CDR1 MNHEY and CDR2 SVGAGI come from the germline V gene. This CDR3 has 13 residues. This CDR3 reads CASSFTRTGGYTF. In nucleotides, the CDR3 is TGTGCCAGCAGCTTTACTCGGACTGGCGGCTACACCTTC.

The chain is built from TRBV4-1 and TRBJ2-2; a possible D gene is TRBD2 (7 bases). Looked up from germline, CDR1 is MGHRA and CDR2 is YSYEKL. The CDR3 contains 15 residues. Trimming removed 1 base at V and 6 bases at J, with 12 bases between. CDR3 region: CASSQVEGGAGELFF. The CDR3 nucleotides read TGCGCCAGCAGCCAAGTTGAGGGGGGGGCCGGGGAGCTGTTTTTT.

V is TRBV19 and J is TRBJ1-2; D remains unclear. Trimming cost V 10 bases and J 4 bases, with 7 bases left between them. Germline CDR1 and CDR2: LNHDA and SQIVND (reference sequence). This CDR3 region has 10 residues. CDR3 coding DNA: TGTGCCACCCAATTCTATGGCTACACCTTC. It translates to CATQFYGYTF.

The gene calls are TRBV5-1 and TRBJ2-3, with D hard to call. Trimming cost V 0 bases and J 3 bases, with 5 bases left between them. The CDR3 spans 13 residues. CDR1 is SGHRS, CDR2 YFSETQ, per germline. CDR3 residues: CASSLGTTDTQYF. Here the CDR3 DNA reads TGCGCCAGCAGCTTGGGAACTACAGATACGCAGTATTTT.

The genes are TRBV19 and TRBJ2-7; D may correspond to TRBD1 or TRBD2 (5 bases each). Germline CDR1 LNHDA, CDR2 SQIVND (reference sequence). This CDR3 contains 13 residues. V was cut by 4 bases and J by 7 bases, with 14 bases left in between. Here the CDR3 DNA reads TGTGCCAGTAGTAATGGGGGTGGACTGGAGCAGTACTTC. Translation: CASSNGGGLEQYF.

V usage is TRBV27 and J usage is TRBJ1-1; D might be TRBD1 (5 bases). V was trimmed by 7 bases and J by 1 base, leaving 19 bases between them. From germline, CDR1 is MNHEY and CDR2 SMNVEV (reference sequence). The CDR3 runs 16 residues. This chain's CDR3 is CASNRREGIGNTEAFF. The CDR3 DNA reads TGTGCCAGCAACCGCAGGGAGGGCATTGGGAACACTGAAGCTTTCTTT.

The chain is built from TRBV3-1 (or the pseudogene TRBV3-2) and TRBJ2-1, with 13 bases identical to TRBD2. V was pared by 0 bases and J by 2 bases, with 7 bases of the junction left unmatched. The CDR3 consists of 19 residues. Germline CDR1 is LGHDT and CDR2 is YNNKEL (reference sequence). The CDR3 region is CASSQDGLAGVGAYNEQFF. The CDR3 DNA reads as TGTGCCAGCAGCCAAGATGGACTAGCGGGAGTAGGGGCCTACAATGAGCAGTTCTTC.

The chain carries TRBV6-2 or TRBV6-3 and TRBJ2-4, with 8 bases matching TRBD1. Germline CDR1 and CDR2: MNHEY and SVGEGT. V shed 1 base and J 0 bases; nucleotides not matched to a gene: 14. This CDR3 region has 20 residues. CDR3 sequence: CASSYFWTGRPTLAKNIQYF. Written as DNA, the CDR3 is TGTGCCAGCAGTTACTTCTGGACAGGGAGACCGACTCTAGCCAAAAACATTCAGTACTTC.

The sample holds one count of this clone. The V and J genes are TRBV7-9 and TRBJ2-1, with 9 bases that match TRBD2. J lost 8 bases, V lost 3 bases, and 5 bases had no gene match. Germline CDR1 is SEHNR and CDR2 is FQNEAQ (reference sequence). There are 14 residues in the CDR3. The CDR3 reads CASSFSGGRDEQFF. As DNA, the CDR3 is TGTGCCAGCAGCTTCAGCGGGGGGCGGGATGAGCAGTTCTTC.

The gene calls are TRBV2 and TRBJ2-5; tentatively, D is TRBD1 or TRBD2 (6 bases each). CDR1 and CDR2 (germline): SNHLY, FYNNEI. The CDR3 sequence is 13 residues long. Deletions cut 7 bases from V and 5 bases from J, with 14 bases between. CDR3 in DNA: TGTGCCAGCAACGGGGGCCGGGGTGAGACCCAGTACTTC. It specifies CASNGGRGETQYF.

The chain has TRBV4-1 and TRBJ2-7, with D perhaps assigned TRBD1 or TRBD2 (6 bases each). The V and J ends lost 0 bases and 1 base respectively, with 16 bases between them. This CDR3 is 17 amino acids long. Germline values: CDR1 MGHRA, CDR2 YSYEKL. The CDR3 loop reads CASSQEWGAQQSYEQYF. The CDR3 bases are TGCGCCAGCAGCCAAGAATGGGGGGCCCAACAATCCTACGAGCAGTACTTC.

V is TRBV5-6 and J is TRBJ1-1; D not certain. The V gene's germline CDR1 is SGHDT and CDR2 YYEEEE. Trimming cost V 4 bases and J 1 base, with 17 bases left between them. The CDR3 loop spans 16 amino acids. The CDR3 is CASSRLRSGWNTEAFF. The CDR3 DNA sequence: TGTGCCAGCAGCCGATTGAGGAGCGGATGGAACACTGAAGCTTTCTTT.

The chain links TRBV6-5 to TRBJ1-2, with D perhaps TRBD1 (6 bases). Germline-derived CDR1 and CDR2 are MNHEY and SVGAGI. This CDR3 comprises 15 residues. Between the trimmed V and J ends, which lost 7 bases and 4 bases, there was a span of 19 bases. The DNA of the CDR3 is TGTGCCAGCACTTCAACGCGGGGGCTGGGCTATGGCTACACCTTC. Its translation is CASTSTRGLGYGYTF.

V usage is TRBV7-2 and J usage is TRBJ2-5, with D maybe TRBD2 (6 bases). Trimming removed 5 bases at V and 5 bases at J, with 18 bases between. Germline V gives CDR1 SGHTA, CDR2 FQGNSA. The CDR3 is 15 amino acids. In nucleotides, the CDR3 is TGTGCCAGCAGCGGATCGCGGAGGGCGCCCGAGACCCAGTACTTC. As protein: CASSGSRRAPETQYF.

The chain carries TRBV10-2 and TRBJ2-3; D unclear. This CDR3 comprises 14 residues. The germline gives CDR1 WSHSY, CDR2 SAAADI. With 0 bases removed from V and 10 bases from J, the gap between germline ends came to 14 bases. The CDR3 nucleotides are TGCGCCAGCAGTGAGTCGGTGTTGAACGGGCCGCAGTATTTT. It yields the protein CASSESVLNGPQYF.

This clone was counted a single time. J is TRBJ2-7 and V is TRBV7-2, with D possibly TRBD2 on 7 matching bases. Germline CDR1 SGHTA, CDR2 FQGNSA. This CDR3 has 16 amino acids. V was clipped by 0 bases and J by 5 bases, with 17 bases between them. This CDR3 reads CASSLARGRASNEQYF. CDR3 DNA sequence: TGTGCCAGCAGCTTAGCGAGGGGGAGGGCATCAAACGAGCAGTACTTC. The variable domain in full, with the rest retrieved from reference TRBV7-2 and TRBJ2-7, is GAGVSQSPSNKVTEKGKDVELRCDPISGHTALYWYRQSLGQGLEFLIYFQGNSAPDKSGLPSDRFSAERTGGSVSTLTIQRTQQEDSAVYLCASSLARGRASNEQYFGPGTRLTVT.

The chain has TRBV29-1 and TRBJ1-2; D call uncertain. V lost 2 bases, J lost 0 bases, and 7 bases lay in between. The CDR3 has 13 residues. Looked up from germline, CDR1 is SQVTM and CDR2 is ANQGSEA. The CDR3 nucleotides are TGCAGCGTTGAACGGAGGACTAACTATGGCTACACCTTC. This sequence encodes CSVERRTNYGYTF.

Turning to this clone: The sample holds other DNA sequences that translate to the same CDR3. The V call is TRBV7-8, the J call TRBJ2-3; D gene ambiguous. Trimming cost V 5 bases and J 1 base, with 4 bases left between them. In germline, CDR1 is SGHVS, CDR2 FQNEAQ. The CDR3 extends over 12 amino acids. The DNA of the CDR3 is TGTGCCAGCAGCCCGCGCACAGATACGCAGTATTTT. Amino acid sequence: CASSPRTDTQYF.

This clone appeared once. This sequence joins TRBV28 and TRBJ2-7; D is ambiguous. CDR1 and CDR2 (germline): MDHEN, SYDVKM. The V end lost 4 bases, the J end lost 3 bases, and 13 bases lay between the germline ends. The CDR3 covers 14 residues. CDR3: CASSSRIENYEQYF. CDR3 in DNA: TGTGCCAGCAGTTCCAGAATCGAGAACTACGAGCAGTACTTC.